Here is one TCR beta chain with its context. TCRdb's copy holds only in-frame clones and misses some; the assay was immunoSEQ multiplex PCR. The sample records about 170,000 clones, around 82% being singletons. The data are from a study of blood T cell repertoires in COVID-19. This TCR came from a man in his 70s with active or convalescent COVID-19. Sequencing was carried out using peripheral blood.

CDR3 DNA sequence: TGTGCCAGTATCACCTGGGGCGCCGAAAAACTGTTTTTT. Protein sequence: CASITWGAEKLFF. The chain employs TRBV12-3 or TRBV12-4 and TRBJ1-4, with D perhaps TRBD1 (5 bases). Between the trimmed V and J ends, which lost 9 bases and 8 bases, there was a span of 16 bases. This CDR3 comprises 13 residues.